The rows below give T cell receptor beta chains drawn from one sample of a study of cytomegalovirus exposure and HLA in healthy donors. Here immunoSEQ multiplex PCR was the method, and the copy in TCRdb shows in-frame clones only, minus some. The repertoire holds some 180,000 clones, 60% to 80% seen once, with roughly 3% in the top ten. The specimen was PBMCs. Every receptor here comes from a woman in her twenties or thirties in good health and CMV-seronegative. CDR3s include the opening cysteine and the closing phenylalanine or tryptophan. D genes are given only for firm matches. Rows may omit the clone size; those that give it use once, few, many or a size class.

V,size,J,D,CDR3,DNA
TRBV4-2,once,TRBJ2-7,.,CASSQVPPSGEQYF,TGTGCCAGCAGCCAAGTACCCCCGAGCGGCGAGCAGTACTTC
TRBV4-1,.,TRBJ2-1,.,CASSQRGYNEQFF,TGCGCCAGCAGCCAACGGGGGTACAATGAGCAGTTCTTC
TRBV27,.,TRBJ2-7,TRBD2,CASSSTTSGSFYEQYF,TGTGCCAGCAGTTCAACAACTAGCGGGAGTTTCTACGAGCAGTACTTC
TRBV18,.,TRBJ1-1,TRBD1,CASSPDRDTEAFF,TGTGCCAGCTCACCAGACAGGGACACTGAAGCTTTCTTT
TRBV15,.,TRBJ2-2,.,CATSRDGTGELFF,TGTGCCACCAGCAGAGACGGGACCGGGGAGCTGTTTTTT
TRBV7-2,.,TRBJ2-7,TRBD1,CASSLRLGQGYFYEQYF,TGTGCCAGCAGCTTAAGGTTGGGACAGGGGTACTTCTACGAGCAGTACTTC
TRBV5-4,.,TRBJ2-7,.,CASNPWGHYEQYF,TGTGCCAGCAACCCTTGGGGCCATTACGAGCAGTACTTC
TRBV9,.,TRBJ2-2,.,CASSVSEAGELFF,TGTGCCAGCAGCGTATCAGAAGCCGGGGAGCTGTTTTTT
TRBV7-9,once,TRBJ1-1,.,CSSSLRGTEAFF,TGTTCCAGCAGCTTAAGGGGGACTGAAGCTTTCTTT
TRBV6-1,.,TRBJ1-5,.,CASSETGLNYQPQHF,TGTGCCAGCAGTGAAACGGGACTGAATTATCAGCCCCAGCATTTT
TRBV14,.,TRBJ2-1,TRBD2,CASSQSGRKQFF,TGTGCCAGCAGCCAAAGCGGGAGGAAGCAGTTCTTC
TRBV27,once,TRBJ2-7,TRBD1,CASRPTGGTYEQYF,TGTGCCAGCAGACCGACAGGGGGGACCTACGAGCAGTACTTC
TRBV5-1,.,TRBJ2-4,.,CASSLSHPENIQYF,TGCGCCAGCAGCTTGAGCCACCCTGAAAACATTCAGTACTTC
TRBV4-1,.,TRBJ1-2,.,CASSQDRGSSGYGYPF,TGCGCCAGCAGCCAAGATAGAGGGTCGAGCGGCTATGGCTACCCCTTC
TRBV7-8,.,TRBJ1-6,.,CASSPRGALGSPLHF,TGTGCCAGCAGCCCTCGCGGGGCCTTAGGGTCACCCCTCCACTTT
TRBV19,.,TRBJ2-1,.,CASTSLARDNEQFF,TGTGCCAGTACCTCGCTAGCGCGCGACAATGAGCAGTTCTTC
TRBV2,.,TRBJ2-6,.,CARATGSGANVLTF,TGTGCCAGGGCGACAGGCTCTGGGGCCAACGTCCTGACTTTC
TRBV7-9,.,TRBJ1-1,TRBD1,CASNSGTGYDTEAFF,TGTGCCAGCAACTCCGGGACAGGGTATGACACTGAAGCTTTCTTT
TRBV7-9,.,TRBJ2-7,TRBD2,CSSSLSSGGARSYEQYF,TGTTCCAGCAGCTTAAGTAGCGGGGGGGCTAGATCCTACGAGCAGTACTTC
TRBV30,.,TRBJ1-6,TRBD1,CAWSPRTGSSYNSPLHF,TGTGCCTGGAGTCCTAGGACAGGCAGCTCCTATAATTCACCCCTCCACTTT
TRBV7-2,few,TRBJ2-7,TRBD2,CASSKAGTSPYEQYF,TGTGCCAGCAGCAAGGCCGGGACTAGCCCCTACGAGCAGTACTTC
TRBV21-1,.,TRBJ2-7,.,CASSKVTRLTYEQYF,TGTGCCAGCAGCAAAGTAACGAGACTTACCTACGAGCAGTACTTC
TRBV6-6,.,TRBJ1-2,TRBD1,CASSYAYRGPSDGYTF,TGTGCCAGCAGTTACGCGTACAGGGGGCCCTCGGATGGCTACACCTTC
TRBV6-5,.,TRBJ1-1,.,CASSYSSTTPEAFF,TGTGCCAGCAGTTACTCGTCGACAACTCCTGAAGCTTTCTTT
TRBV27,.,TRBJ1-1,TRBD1,CASSLTTGADTEAFF,TGTGCCAGCAGTTTAACTACAGGGGCGGACACTGAAGCTTTCTTT
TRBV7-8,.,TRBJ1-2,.,CASSADYRVSDVGYTF,TGTGCCAGCAGCGCCGACTACAGGGTTTCGGACGTAGGCTACACCTTC
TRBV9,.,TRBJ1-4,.,CASSVGWRGPNEKLFF,TGTGCCAGCAGCGTAGGTTGGCGCGGGCCTAATGAAAAACTGTTTTTT
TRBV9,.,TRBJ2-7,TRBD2,CASSVTSGSYEQYF,TGTGCCAGCAGCGTGACTAGCGGGAGCTACGAGCAGTACTTC
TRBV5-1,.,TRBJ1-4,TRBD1,CASSSTQGNEKLFF,TGCGCCAGCAGCTCGACACAGGGGAATGAAAAACTGTTTTTT
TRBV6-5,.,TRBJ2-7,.,CASSYGGTYEQYF,TGTGCCAGCAGTTATGGAGGGACCTACGAGCAGTACTTC
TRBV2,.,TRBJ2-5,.,CASSVSQETQYF,TGTGCCAGCAGTGTCAGTCAAGAGACCCAGTACTTC
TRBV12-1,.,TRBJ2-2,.,CASSFLKGRGNTGELFF,TGTGCCAGCAGCTTTTTAAAAGGGCGGGGTAACACCGGGGAGCTGTTTTTT
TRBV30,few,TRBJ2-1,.,CACPLGGEQFF,TGTGCCTGTCCCTTGGGGGGTGAGCAGTTCTTC
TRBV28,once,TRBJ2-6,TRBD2,CASSRSSARDYLSGANVLTF,TGTGCCAGCAGTCGTTCGAGCGCCAGGGACTACCTCTCTGGGGCCAACGTCCTGACTTTC
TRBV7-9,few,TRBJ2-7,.,CASSFGGHSSYEQYF,TGTGCCAGCAGCTTTGGGGGCCATAGCTCCTACGAGCAGTACTTC
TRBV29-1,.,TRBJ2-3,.,CSVVGGWDTQYF,TGCAGCGTTGTGGGGGGATGGGATACGCAGTATTTT
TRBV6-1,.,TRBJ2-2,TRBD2,CASSGGLAGGSGELFF,TGTGCCAGCAGTGGCGGACTAGCGGGAGGTTCCGGGGAGCTGTTTTTT
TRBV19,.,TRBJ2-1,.,CASKVEAFIYNEQFF,TGTGCCAGTAAAGTCGAGGCTTTTATCTACAATGAGCAGTTCTTC
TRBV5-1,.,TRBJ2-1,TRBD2,CASSLLLAGGYYNEQFF,TGCGCCAGCAGCCTGTTACTAGCGGGGGGATACTACAATGAGCAGTTCTTC
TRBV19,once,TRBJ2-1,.,CASSTGAGQSYNEQFF,TGTGCCAGTAGTACAGGGGCGGGACAGTCCTACAATGAGCAGTTCTTC
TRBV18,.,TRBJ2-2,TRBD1,CASSPGTGTTGELFF,TGTGCCAGCTCACCAGGGACAGGGACCACCGGGGAGCTGTTTTTT
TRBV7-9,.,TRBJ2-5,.,CASSFPTGRETQYF,TGTGCCAGCAGCTTCCCGACAGGGAGGGAGACCCAGTACTTC
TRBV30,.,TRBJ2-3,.,CAWSVGGRGDTQYF,TGTGCCTGGAGTGTAGGTGGGCGAGGGGATACGCAGTATTTT
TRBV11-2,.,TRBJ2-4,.,CASSFQGSKNIQYF,TGTGCCAGCAGCTTCCAGGGAAGCAAAAACATTCAGTACTTC
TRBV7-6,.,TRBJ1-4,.,CASSEQPTNEKLFF,TGTGCCAGCAGCGAACAGCCAACTAATGAAAAACTGTTTTTT
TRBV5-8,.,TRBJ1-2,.,CASSPKSQGADYGYTF,TGTGCCAGCAGCCCGAAATCGCAGGGTGCGGACTATGGCTACACCTTC
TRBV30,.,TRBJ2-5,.,CAWVTSEGALRETQYF,TGTGCCTGGGTTACTTCGGAAGGGGCGTTAAGAGAGACCCAGTACTTC
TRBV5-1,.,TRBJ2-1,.,CASSFGTTMDREQFF,TGCGCCAGCAGCTTTGGGACAACCATGGACCGTGAGCAGTTCTTC
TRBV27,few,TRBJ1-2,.,CASSTIPGQTGYGYTF,TGTGCCAGCAGTACGATACCGGGACAAACAGGTTATGGCTACACCTTC
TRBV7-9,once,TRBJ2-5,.,CSSSFRVQGTQYF,TGTTCCAGCAGCTTCCGGGTCCAGGGGACCCAGTACTTC
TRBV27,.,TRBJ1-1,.,CASSLQLLNTEAFF,TGTGCCAGCAGCCTTCAGTTGCTGAACACTGAAGCTTTCTTT
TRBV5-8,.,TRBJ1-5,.,CASRPTVNSNQPQHF,TGTGCCAGCAGGCCGACAGTAAATAGCAATCAGCCCCAGCATTTT
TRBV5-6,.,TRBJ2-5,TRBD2,CASSPPVRNSGRPRETQYF,TGTGCCAGCAGCCCCCCGGTCCGTAACAGCGGGAGGCCGAGGGAGACCCAGTACTTC